The sequence of this TCR beta chain was determined in a study of blood T cell repertoires in COVID-19. As for the study in general: PBMCs, B-cell-depleted T cells, or T cells were the source of the cDNA or gDNA that made up the material.

This CDR3 is 14 amino acids long. Per the germline V gene, CDR1 is SGHTA and CDR2 is FQGNSA. J was trimmed by 5 bases and V by 5 bases; bases with no gene match: 8. Some clones are missing from TCRdb's copy, which holds only in-frame ones; the method was immunoSEQ multiplex PCR. The sample has more than 65,000 clones, roughly 80% seen once; the top ten hold 8.5% to 10%. This sequence joins TRBV7-2 and TRBJ1-1, with 7 bases that match TRBD1. Specimen: peripheral blood. This TCR came from a woman older than 75 with acute or convalescent COVID-19. For the CDR3, the DNA is TGTGCCAGCAGCCAGAGGCGACAGGGTACTGAAGCTTTCTTT. Translated: CASSQRRQGTEAFF.